The 30 T cell receptor beta chains below all came from one sample that was sequenced in a study of CD8 T cells in Susac syndrome. With random hexamers, about 0.5 to 1 ug RNA was reverse transcribed. TCRdb called the immunoSEQ multiplex PCR reads again in MiXCR, with one record for every CDR3 protein. The repertoire has approximately 180,000 distinct CDR3 sequences, 90% to 96% of them found once; the top ten carry approximately 0.09%. Material for sequencing was CD4+ T cells from PBMCs. The origin of the receptors is a human donor with multiple sclerosis.

The chain recombines TRBV3-1 with TRBJ1-1; unclear D gene. This CDR3 region has 14 residues. Germline CDR1 reads LGHDT; CDR2 reads YNNKEL (reference sequence). V lost 4 bases, J lost 6 bases, and 15 bases lay in between. The CDR3 protein is CASSRLGEAAEAFF. CDR3 nucleotide sequence: TGTGCCAGCAGCCGACTCGGGGAGGCCGCTGAAGCTTTCTTT.

This sequence joins TRBV19 and TRBJ2-1; TRBD2 is a possible D gene (5 bases). V dropped 3 bases and J dropped 1 base, with 10 bases sitting between them. The CDR3 contains 15 residues. Germline assignment: CDR1 LNHDA and CDR2 SQIVND (reference sequence). The CDR3 region has the DNA TGTGCCAGTAGTATCCGAACGGGATCCTACAATGAGCAGTTCTTC. Encoded protein: CASSIRTGSYNEQFF.

This chain uses TRBV5-6 with TRBJ1-6; D is unresolved. Germline V lookup: CDR1 SGHDT, CDR2 YYEEEE. V was shortened by 2 bases and J by 0 bases, with 12 bases between the two germline ends. The CDR3 is made up of 17 amino acids. This CDR3 reads CASSFIAAGSYNSPLHF. In DNA form, the CDR3 reads TGTGCCAGCAGCTTTATTGCGGCCGGCTCCTATAATTCACCCCTCCACTTT.

The rearrangement uses TRBV27 and TRBJ1-3; D ambiguous. Trimming took 4 bases from V and 1 from J, leaving 8 bases between them. This CDR3 is 14 amino acids long. CDR1 is MNHEY and CDR2 is SMNVEV in the germline V gene (reference sequence). Written as DNA, the CDR3 is TGTGCCAGCAGTTACGACGGGTCTGGAAACACCATATATTTT. Translating it yields CASSYDGSGNTIYF.

The chain links TRBV29-1 to TRBJ2-5, with 8 nucleotides matching TRBD1. V lost 2 bases and J lost 5; bases outside the gene matches: 7. The CDR3 is 14 residues long. CDR1 and CDR2 from the germline V gene are SQVTM and ANQGSEA. CDR3 amino acids: CSVENPDRVETQYF. Written as DNA, the CDR3 is TGCAGCGTTGAAAATCCGGACAGGGTGGAGACCCAGTACTTC.

The V call is TRBV30, the J call TRBJ1-5, with 7 positions matching TRBD1. Losses at the gene ends were 0 bases for V and 4 bases for J; bases not matched to a gene: 6. The germline V gene has CDR1 GTSNPN and CDR2 SVGIG (reference sequence). CDR3 size: 15 residues. CDR3 sequence reads: CAWSVRDSVNQPQHF. The DNA for the CDR3 is TGTGCCTGGAGTGTCCGGGACAGCGTGAATCAGCCCCAGCATTTT.

The chain carries TRBV27 and TRBJ2-3; D gene uncertain. The V end was cut by 2 bases, the J end by 0 bases, with 12 bases between. This CDR3 has 16 residues. Germline V lookup: CDR1 MNHEY, CDR2 SMNVEV (reference sequence). The CDR3 DNA reads as TGTGCCAGCAGTTTAAGAGGACCGACTAGCACAGATACGCAGTATTTT. Its protein product is CASSLRGPTSTDTQYF.

This chain joins TRBV29-1 and TRBJ1-5; 8 positions agree with TRBD1. V lost 4 bases, J lost 5 bases, and 7 bases stayed unmatched. Germline V gives CDR1 SQVTM, CDR2 ANQGSEA. The CDR3 has 14 residues. CDR3 residues: CSVGGQDRDQPQHF. The CDR3 nucleotides are TGCAGCGTTGGGGGACAGGATCGAGATCAGCCCCAGCATTTT.

The sample holds many counts of this clonotype. The chain joins TRBV5-4 to TRBJ1-1; no definite D call. Trimming pared 0 bases from V and 1 base from J, leaving 4 bases between. Per the germline V gene, CDR1 is SGHNT and CDR2 is YYREEE (reference sequence). This CDR3 is 13 amino acids long. CDR3 DNA: TGTGCCAGCAGCTTGGACCGGAACACTGAAGCTTTCTTT. It is translated as CASSLDRNTEAFF.

The chain combines TRBV28 with TRBJ1-5; no definite D call. CDR3 size: 16 residues. Trimming cost V 5 bases and J 0 bases, with 14 bases left between them. Looked up from germline, CDR1 is MDHEN and CDR2 is SYDVKM. The CDR3 bases are TGTGCCAGCAGTCCGCATCTCGGTAATAGCAATCAGCCCCAGCATTTT. Residues: CASSPHLGNSNQPQHF.

Here the CDR3 reads CSASRSSSYEQYF. CDR3 coding DNA: TGCAGTGCTAGTAGGTCGAGCTCCTACGAGCAGTACTTC. The V call is TRBV20-1, the J call TRBJ2-7; no definite D call. Germline lookup yields CDR1 DFQATT and CDR2 SNEGSKA (reference sequence). V gave up 3 bases and J gave up 0 bases, with 9 bases separating them. CDR3 length: 13 residues.

V usage is TRBV25-1 and J usage is TRBJ2-7; no clear D gene. CDR1 is MGHDK, CDR2 SYGVNS, per germline. With 7 bases removed from V and 3 bases from J, the gap between germline ends came to 7 bases. This CDR3 has 11 residues. The DNA for the CDR3 is TGTGCCAGCATCCGAAACTACGAGCAGTACTTC. Residues: CASIRNYEQYF.

The chain couples TRBV9 to TRBJ1-2; D unresolved. This CDR3 comprises 14 residues. CDR1 and CDR2 from the germline V gene are SGDLS and YYNGEE. Trimming left V 3 bases short and J 2 bases short, with 11 bases between. The CDR3 bases are TGTGCCAGCAGCGGCAGTACCCAAAACTATGGCTACACCTTC. Translation gives CASSGSTQNYGYTF.

The chain is built from TRBV20-1 and TRBJ1-1, with D perhaps matching TRBD1 (5 bases). The CDR3 extends over 11 amino acids. Germline V gives CDR1 DFQATT, CDR2 SNEGSKA (reference sequence). This CDR3 reads CGIGGPYEAFF. The CDR3 DNA follows: TGCGGGATCGGGGGACCCTATGAAGCTTTCTTT.

The J gene is TRBJ2-1, the V gene TRBV30; TRBD2 matches at 10 bases. There are 14 residues in the CDR3. The V gene end was trimmed by 4 bases and the J gene end by 9 bases; junction bases not matched to a gene: 9. CDR1 GTSNPN and CDR2 SVGIG come from the germline V gene (reference sequence). The CDR3 region is CAWNQRGGPLEQFF. The CDR3 DNA reads as TGTGCCTGGAATCAGCGGGGGGGCCCGCTTGAGCAGTTCTTC.

J is TRBJ2-7 and V is TRBV20-1, with 8 nucleotides matching TRBD1. V lost 5 bases and J lost 4; bases outside the gene matches: 7. The CDR3 spans 13 residues. Germline V CDR1 and CDR2: DFQATT, SNEGSKA (reference sequence). The CDR3 sequence: CSAFGQGLYEQYF. CDR3 nucleotides: TGCAGTGCTTTCGGACAGGGATTGTACGAGCAGTACTTC.

This sequence joins TRBV7-8 and TRBJ2-5; D is ambiguous. V shed 4 bases and J shed 1 base, with 7 bases lying between them. The CDR3 totals 13 residues. Per the germline V gene, CDR1 is SGHVS and CDR2 is FQNEAQ. The CDR3 is CASSSATQETQYF. The CDR3 DNA follows: TGTGCCAGCAGCTCCGCTACCCAAGAGACCCAGTACTTC.

The V gene is TRBV4-3, the J gene TRBJ2-7; 8 nucleotides match TRBD1. The V and J ends lost 3 bases and 3 bases, in that order; junction bases with no gene match: 4. Looked up from germline, CDR1 is LGHNA and CDR2 is YSLEER. The CDR3 sequence is 14 residues long. The CDR3 spells CASSHRQGSYEQYF. CDR3 sequence (DNA): TGCGCCAGCAGCCACCGACAGGGGAGCTACGAGCAGTACTTC.

The chain combines TRBV29-1 with TRBJ2-5; no reliable D call. Trimming shortened V by 4 bases and J by 5 bases, and 11 bases separated the two germline ends. This CDR3 is 12 amino acids long. The germline V gene encodes CDR1 SQVTM and CDR2 ANQGSEA. As DNA, the CDR3 is TGCAGCGTTGCTTCCCCTAGGGAGACCCAGTACTTC. Translation gives CSVASPRETQYF. The full variable domain, its missing parts supplied by reference TRBV29-1 and TRBJ2-5, is SAVISQKPSRDICQRGTSLTIQCQVDSQVTMMFWYRQQPGQSLTLIATANQGSEATYESGFVIDKFPISRPNLTFSTLTVSNMSPEDSSIYLCSVASPRETQYFGPGTRLLVL.

V is TRBV2 and J is TRBJ2-7, with D possibly called TRBD1 or TRBD2 (5 bases each). V was shortened by 4 bases and J by 4 bases, with 17 bases between the two germline ends. The CDR3 has 15 amino acids. Germline V gene data show CDR1 as SNHLY and CDR2 as FYNNEI. CDR3 nucleotide sequence: TGTGCCAGCAGTGGCCGGGACCGGATACAATACGAGCAGTACTTC. This translates into CASSGRDRIQYEQYF.

The rearrangement links TRBV29-1 to TRBJ2-5, with 11 bases that match TRBD2. Trimming cost V 7 bases and J 0 bases; bases outside gene matches: 19. The germline V gene encodes CDR1 SQVTM and CDR2 ANQGSEA. The CDR3 sequence is 19 residues long. The CDR3 loop is CSGQSYLTSGDRYQETQYF. For the CDR3, the DNA is TGCAGCGGCCAGTCGTATCTGACTAGCGGGGATCGGTACCAAGAGACCCAGTACTTC.

CDR3 sequence: CASSVRGQSNEQFF. The DNA of the CDR3 is TGTGCCAGCAGCGTTAGGGGACAAAGCAATGAGCAGTTCTTC. This chain connects TRBV9 to TRBJ2-1, with D possibly being TRBD1 (6 bases). Germline lookup yields CDR1 SGDLS and CDR2 YYNGEE. V was clipped by 2 bases and J by 6 bases, with 12 bases between them. The CDR3 is 14 amino acids.

The chain joins TRBV2 to TRBJ1-4, with D possibly matching TRBD1 (5 bases). Germline CDR1 is SNHLY and CDR2 is FYNNEI. The CDR3 contains 12 residues. Trimming removed 7 bases from V and 6 bases from J, with 9 bases in between. The CDR3 loop reads CASKGEDEKLFF. CDR3 bases: TGTGCCAGCAAAGGGGAAGATGAAAAACTGTTTTTT.

V gene TRBV20-1 combines with J gene TRBJ1-6; D is unclear. This CDR3 region has 15 residues. V was clipped by 2 bases and J by 6 bases, with 14 bases between them. From germline, CDR1 is DFQATT and CDR2 SNEGSKA (reference sequence). The CDR3 here is CSARNIPVFNSPLHF. DNA for the CDR3: TGCAGTGCTAGAAACATCCCCGTGTTTAATTCACCCCTCCACTTT.

For the CDR3, the DNA is TGTGCCAGCCGTCGTCCAACTGGGAACACTGAAGCTTTCTTT. This translates into CASRRPTGNTEAFF. V is TRBV27 and J is TRBJ1-1, with D unclear. Germline CDR1 MNHEY, CDR2 SMNVEV (reference sequence). This CDR3 is built from 14 residues. V shed 8 bases and J shed 1 base, with 14 bases lying between them.

The chain is built from TRBV12-5 and TRBJ1-6; no clear D gene. The CDR3 contains 14 residues. V was cut by 7 bases and J by 5 bases, with 12 bases left in between. The V gene's germline CDR1 is LGHNT and CDR2 FRNRAP. CDR3 nucleotides: TGTGCTAGTGTCAGCGGACTGGATAATTCACCCCTCCACTTT. Protein product: CASVSGLDNSPLHF.

The count of this clonotype is one. The chain has TRBV29-1 and TRBJ2-2; D may be TRBD2 (5 bases). Germline CDR1 is SQVTM and CDR2 is ANQGSEA. The CDR3 is 14 residues long. Deletions cut 2 bases from V and 0 bases from J, with 7 bases between. The CDR3 loop is CSVEKGANTGELFF. CDR3 bases: TGCAGCGTTGAAAAGGGAGCGAACACCGGGGAGCTGTTTTTT.

The V gene is TRBV3-1, the J gene TRBJ2-4; tentatively, D is TRBD2 (6 bases). The CDR3 runs 13 residues. Trimming pared 4 bases from V and 11 bases from J, leaving 15 bases between. The germline V gene has CDR1 LGHDT and CDR2 YNNKEL (reference sequence). As DNA, the CDR3 is TGTGCCAGCAGCCCCCTGGTTGCGGGGCTTCAGTACTTC. Translation: CASSPLVAGLQYF.

The rearrangement joins TRBV23-1 to TRBJ2-2; D uncertain. TRBV23-1 is an ORF; its function is uncertain. The V end lost 4 bases, the J end lost 5 bases, and 20 bases lay between the germline ends. The CDR3 extends over 17 amino acids. The DNA of the CDR3 is TGCGCCAGCAGTCTTAGTATTATGGGGTTTGGGACCGGGGAGCTGTTTTTT. Encoded protein: CASSLSIMGFGTGELFF.

V gene TRBV29-1 combines with J gene TRBJ1-1; tentative D call: TRBD1 (6 bases). The CDR3 contains 12 residues. The V end was cut by 4 bases, the J end by 8 bases, with 14 bases between. Germline CDR1 reads SQVTM; CDR2 reads ANQGSEA. The CDR3 spells CSVAMTTGEAFF. CDR3 bases: TGCAGCGTTGCGATGACCACAGGGGAAGCTTTCTTT. The full variable domain, with the rest looked up from reference TRBV29-1 and TRBJ1-1, is SAVISQKPSRDICQRGTSLTIQCQVDSQVTMMFWYRQQPGQSLTLIATANQGSEATYESGFVIDKFPISRPNLTFSTLTVSNMSPEDSSIYLCSVAMTTGEAFFGQGTRLTVV.